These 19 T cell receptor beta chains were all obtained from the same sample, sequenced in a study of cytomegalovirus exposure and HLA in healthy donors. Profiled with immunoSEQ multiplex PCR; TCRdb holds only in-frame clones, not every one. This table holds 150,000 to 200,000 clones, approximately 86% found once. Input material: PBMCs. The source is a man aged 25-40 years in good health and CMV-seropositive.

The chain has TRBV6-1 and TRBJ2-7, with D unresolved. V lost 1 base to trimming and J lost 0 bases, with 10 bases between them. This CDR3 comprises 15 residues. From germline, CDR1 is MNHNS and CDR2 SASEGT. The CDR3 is CASSEGPGTSYEQYF. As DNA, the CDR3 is TGTGCCAGCAGTGAAGGGCCAGGCACCTCCTACGAGCAGTACTTC.

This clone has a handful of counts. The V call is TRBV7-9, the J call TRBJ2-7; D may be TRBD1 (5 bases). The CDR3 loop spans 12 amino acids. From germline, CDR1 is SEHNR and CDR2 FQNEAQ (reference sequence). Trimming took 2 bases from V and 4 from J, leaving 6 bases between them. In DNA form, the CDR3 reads TGTGCCAGCAGCTTAAGGGGATACGAGCAGTACTTC. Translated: CASSLRGYEQYF.

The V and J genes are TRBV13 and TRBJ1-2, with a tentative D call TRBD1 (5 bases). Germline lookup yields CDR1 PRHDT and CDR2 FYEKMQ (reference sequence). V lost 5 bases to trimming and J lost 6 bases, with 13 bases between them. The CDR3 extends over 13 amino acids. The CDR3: CASSTLRGDGYTF. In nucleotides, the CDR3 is TGTGCCAGCAGCACGCTCCGGGGGGATGGCTACACCTTC.

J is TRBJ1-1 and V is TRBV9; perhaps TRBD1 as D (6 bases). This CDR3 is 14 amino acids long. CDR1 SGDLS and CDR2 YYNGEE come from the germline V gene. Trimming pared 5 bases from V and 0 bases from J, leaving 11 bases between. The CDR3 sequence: CASSKGVMNTEAFF. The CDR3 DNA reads TGTGCCAGCAGTAAGGGGGTCATGAACACTGAAGCTTTCTTT.

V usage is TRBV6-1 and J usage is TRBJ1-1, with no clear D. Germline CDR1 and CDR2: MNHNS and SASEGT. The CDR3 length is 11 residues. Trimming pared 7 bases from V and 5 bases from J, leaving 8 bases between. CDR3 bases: TGTGCCAGCATTGACGGGACTGAAGCTTTCTTT. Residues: CASIDGTEAFF.

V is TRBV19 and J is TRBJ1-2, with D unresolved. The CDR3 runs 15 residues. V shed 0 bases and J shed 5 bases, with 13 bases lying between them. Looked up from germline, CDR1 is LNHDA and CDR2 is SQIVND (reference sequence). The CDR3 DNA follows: TGTGCCAGTAGTATAGAAGTCCGGTTCCGTTATGGCTACACCTTC. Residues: CASSIEVRFRYGYTF. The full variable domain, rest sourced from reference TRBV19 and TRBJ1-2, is DGGITQSPKYLFRKEGQNVTLSCEQNLNHDAMYWYRQDPGQGLRLIYYSQIVNDFQKGDIAEGYSVSREKKESFPLTVTSAQKNPTAFYLCASSIEVRFRYGYTFGSGTRLTVV.

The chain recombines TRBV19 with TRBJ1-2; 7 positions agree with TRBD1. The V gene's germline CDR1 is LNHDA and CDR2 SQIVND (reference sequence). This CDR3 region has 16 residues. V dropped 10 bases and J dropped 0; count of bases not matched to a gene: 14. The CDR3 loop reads CAKDRLAIFANYGYTF. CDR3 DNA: TGTGCCAAGGACAGGCTGGCCATCTTCGCTAACTATGGCTACACCTTC.

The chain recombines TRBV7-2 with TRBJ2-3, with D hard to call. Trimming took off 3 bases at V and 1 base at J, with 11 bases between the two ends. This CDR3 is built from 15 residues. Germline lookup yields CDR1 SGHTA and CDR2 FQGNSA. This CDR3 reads CASSLAPRGTDTQYF. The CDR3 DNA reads TGTGCCAGCAGCTTGGCTCCCCGGGGCACAGATACGCAGTATTTT.

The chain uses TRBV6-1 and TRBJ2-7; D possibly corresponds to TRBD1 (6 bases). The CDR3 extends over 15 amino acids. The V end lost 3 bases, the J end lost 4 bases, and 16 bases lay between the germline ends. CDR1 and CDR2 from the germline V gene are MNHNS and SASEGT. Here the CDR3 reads CASSEPPGHAYEQYF. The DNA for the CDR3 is TGTGCCAGCAGTGAGCCCCCGGGACACGCATACGAGCAGTACTTC.

CDR3 coding DNA: TGTGCCAGCAGTTACACGGGGGTCCACGAGCAGTACTTC. Amino acid sequence: CASSYTGVHEQYF. This chain links TRBV6-5 with TRBJ2-7, with a weak D call TRBD2 (6 bases). Germline values: CDR1 MNHEY, CDR2 SVGAGI. The V end was cut by 2 bases, the J end by 5 bases, with 10 bases between. There are 13 residues in the CDR3.

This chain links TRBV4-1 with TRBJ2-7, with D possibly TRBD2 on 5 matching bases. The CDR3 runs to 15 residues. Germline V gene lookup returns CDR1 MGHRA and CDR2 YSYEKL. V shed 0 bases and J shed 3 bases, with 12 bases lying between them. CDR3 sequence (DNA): TGCGCCAGCAGCCAAGAGATGGGGAGAAGCTACGAGCAGTACTTC. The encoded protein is CASSQEMGRSYEQYF.

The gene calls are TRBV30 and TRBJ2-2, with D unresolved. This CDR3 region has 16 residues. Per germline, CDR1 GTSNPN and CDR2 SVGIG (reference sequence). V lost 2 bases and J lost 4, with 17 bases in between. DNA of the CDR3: TGTGCCTGGAGTTTAACTACGGAACATTTCACCGGGGAGCTGTTTTTT. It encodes CAWSLTTEHFTGELFF.

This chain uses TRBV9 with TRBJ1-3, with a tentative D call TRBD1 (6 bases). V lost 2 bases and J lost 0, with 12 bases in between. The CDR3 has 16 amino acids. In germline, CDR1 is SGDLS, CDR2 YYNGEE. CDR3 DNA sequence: TGTGCCAGCAGCGTGACCGGGACACTCTCTGGAAACACCATATATTTT. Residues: CASSVTGTLSGNTIYF. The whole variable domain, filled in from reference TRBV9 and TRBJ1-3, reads DSGVTQTPKHLITATGQRVTLRCSPRSGDLSVYWYQQSLDQGLQFLIQYYNGEERAKGNILERFSAQQFPDLHSELNLSSLELGDSALYFCASSVTGTLSGNTIYFGEGSWLTVV.

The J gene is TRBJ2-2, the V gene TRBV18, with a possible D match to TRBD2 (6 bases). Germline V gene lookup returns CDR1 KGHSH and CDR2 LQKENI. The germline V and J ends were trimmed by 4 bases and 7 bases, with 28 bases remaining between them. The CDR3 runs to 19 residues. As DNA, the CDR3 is TGTGCCAGCTCACGACGACACCGGAGGACGGGACTTGAAAGCGGGGAGCTGTTTTTT. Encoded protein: CASSRRHRRTGLESGELFF.

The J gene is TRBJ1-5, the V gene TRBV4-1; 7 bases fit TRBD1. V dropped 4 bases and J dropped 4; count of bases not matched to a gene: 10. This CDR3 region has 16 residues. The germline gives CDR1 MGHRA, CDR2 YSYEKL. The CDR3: CASSPGGEGANQPQHF. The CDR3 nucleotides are TGCGCCAGCAGCCCGGGTGGTGAGGGGGCTAATCAGCCCCAGCATTTT.

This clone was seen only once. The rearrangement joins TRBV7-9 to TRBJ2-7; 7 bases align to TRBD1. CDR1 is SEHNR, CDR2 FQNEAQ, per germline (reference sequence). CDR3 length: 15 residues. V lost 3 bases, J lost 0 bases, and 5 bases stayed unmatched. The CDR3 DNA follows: TGTGCCAGCAGCTTGGGCCGGGACAGCTCCTACGAGCAGTACTTC. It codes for CASSLGRDSSYEQYF.

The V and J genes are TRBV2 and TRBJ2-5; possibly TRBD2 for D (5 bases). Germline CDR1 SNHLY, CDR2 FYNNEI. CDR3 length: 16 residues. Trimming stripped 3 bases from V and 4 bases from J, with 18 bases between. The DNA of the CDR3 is TGTGCCAGCAGTGAGAGGGTACCCAGGAGAGGAGAGACCCAGTACTTC. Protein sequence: CASSERVPRRGETQYF.

CDR3 amino acids: CASSQGLAGISTDTQYF. Here the CDR3 DNA reads TGTGCCAGCAGCCAGGGACTAGCGGGGATTAGCACAGATACGCAGTATTTT. The V call is TRBV5-4, the J call TRBJ2-3; TRBD2 matches at 13 bases. In germline, CDR1 is SGHNT, CDR2 YYREEE (reference sequence). The CDR3 runs 17 residues. V dropped 4 bases and J dropped 0; count of bases not matched to a gene: 5.

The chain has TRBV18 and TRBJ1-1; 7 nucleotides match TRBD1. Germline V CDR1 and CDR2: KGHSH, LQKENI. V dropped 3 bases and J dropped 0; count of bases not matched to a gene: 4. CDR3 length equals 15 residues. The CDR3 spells CASSPTGDMNTEAFF. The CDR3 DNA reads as TGTGCCAGCTCACCTACAGGGGATATGAACACTGAAGCTTTCTTT.